This T cell receptor beta chain was identified during a study of shared clonotypes between healthy human individuals. CD45RO-negative cells were positively selected for CCR7, leaving out terminally differentiated effector memory CD45RA+ cells. CDR1 and CDR2 from the germline V gene are SEHNR and FQNEAQ (reference sequence). After removal of 10 bases from V and 2 bases from J, the junction contained 8 bases not matched to a gene. This CDR3 has 14 amino acids. TCRdb's copy holds only in-frame clones and misses some; the assay was immunoSEQ multiplex PCR. Altogether hundreds of thousands of clones are present, 80% to 95% being singletons, with the ten largest covering 24%.

The sequence derives from a man under 40 in good health. The rearrangement uses TRBV7-9 and TRBJ1-3; TRBD1 agrees at 7 bases. What was sequenced was naive CD8+ T cells sorted from blood. CDR3 bases: TGTGCCATCCGACTACAGGGGACTGGAAACACCATATATTTT. It specifies CAIRLQGTGNTIYF. The full variable domain, in which reference TRBV7-9 and TRBJ1-3 provide the parts outside the CDR3, is DTGVSQNPRHKITKRGQNVTFRCDPISEHNRLYWYRQTLGQGPEFLTYFQNEAQLEKSRLLSDRFSAERPKGSFSTLEIQRTEQGDSAMYLCAIRLQGTGNTIYFGEGSWLTVV.